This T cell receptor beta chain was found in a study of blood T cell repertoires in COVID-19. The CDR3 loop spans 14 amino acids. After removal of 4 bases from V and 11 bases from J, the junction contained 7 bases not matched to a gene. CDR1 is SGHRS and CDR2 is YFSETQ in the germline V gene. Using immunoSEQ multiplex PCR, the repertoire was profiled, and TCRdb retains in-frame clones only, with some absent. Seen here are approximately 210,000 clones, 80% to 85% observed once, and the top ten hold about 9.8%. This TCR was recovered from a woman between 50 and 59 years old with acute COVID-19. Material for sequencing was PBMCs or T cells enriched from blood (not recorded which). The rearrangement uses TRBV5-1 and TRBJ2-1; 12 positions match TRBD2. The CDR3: CASSPSGRENKQFF. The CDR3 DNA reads TGCGCCAGCAGCCCTAGCGGGAGGGAAAACAAGCAGTTCTTC.